The 30 T cell receptor beta chains presented below share a single source sample, sequenced in a study of technical replicates of blood from a handful of donors. Clones were sequenced by immunoSEQ multiplex PCR, and TCRdb holds only the in-frame ones, with some missing. The sample holds more than 90,000 clones, approximately 95% seen once. Sequenced: T cells isolated from PBMCs. All receptors derive from a human donor in good health.

CDR3 region: CASSLLLAANNEQFF. The CDR3 DNA reads TGTGCCAGCAGCTTACTATTAGCGGCAAACAATGAGCAGTTCTTC. The V gene is TRBV7-2, the J gene TRBJ2-1; possible D gene TRBD2, 6 bases. Germline V gene data show CDR1 as SGHTA and CDR2 as FQGNSA. Deletions cut 2 bases from V and 5 bases from J, with 13 bases between. This CDR3 is 15 amino acids long.

Details on this clone: The junction departs from the called germline gene at one end, perhaps through a read error. Different DNA sequences within this sample yield the same CDR3. The chain couples TRBV6-5 to TRBJ2-7; TRBD1 matches 8 bases. This CDR3 region has 15 residues. Germline CDR1 is MNHEY and CDR2 is SVGAGI. The CDR3 DNA sequence: TGTGCCAGCAGGAAGTGGGAGGACAGGGAAAACGAACAGTACTTC. It specifies CASRKWEDRENEQYF.

This clone was recorded only once. The V call is TRBV6-5, the J call TRBJ2-3, with a possible D match to TRBD2 (5 bases). The CDR3 runs to 16 residues. CDR1 is MNHEY and CDR2 is SVGAGI in the germline V gene. V shed 0 bases and J shed 6 bases, with 16 bases lying between them. CDR3 sequence: CASSYSRFGGSDTQYF. Written as DNA, the CDR3 is TGTGCCAGCAGTTACTCTCGTTTCGGAGGTTCGGATACGCAGTATTTT.

The DNA for the CDR3 is TGTGCGGTTGCGGGACGGCCGAACACTGAAGCTTTCTTT. It codes for CAVAGRPNTEAFF. The genes are TRBV10-3 and TRBJ1-1, with TRBD1 as a possible D gene (5 bases). Germline V gene sequence: CDR1 ENHRY, CDR2 SYGVKD. The CDR3 runs to 13 residues.

This clone was recorded a few times. J is TRBJ1-2 and V is TRBV28, with 8 bases lining up with TRBD1. The CDR3 consists of 16 residues. The junction had 12 bases not matched to a gene; V was cut back by 5 bases and J by 4 bases. Germline lookup yields CDR1 MDHEN and CDR2 SYDVKM. CDR3 nucleotide sequence: TGTGCCAGCAGTCCCTCCATTGGACAGGGCTTCTATGGCTACACCTTC. Translating it yields CASSPSIGQGFYGYTF.

The chain has TRBV2 and TRBJ2-1, with unresolved D. Germline V gives CDR1 SNHLY, CDR2 FYNNEI. The CDR3 runs 11 residues. Between the trimmed V and J ends, which lost 8 bases and 3 bases, there was a span of 5 bases. DNA for the CDR3: TGTGCCAGCCTAATCTACAATGAGCAGTTCTTC. It translates to CASLIYNEQFF.

This chain connects TRBV21-1 to TRBJ2-1; the DNA was not used to check the table's D call, TRBD1. TRBV21-1 is classified as a pseudogene. This CDR3 spans 15 amino acids. The CDR3: CARWLGQGSRNEQFF. The CDR3 DNA is TGTGCCAGATGGTTGGGGCAGGGTAGTAGAAATGAGCAGTTCTTC.

J is TRBJ2-1 and V is TRBV27, with D unclear. The CDR3 covers 12 residues. Between the trimmed V and J ends, which lost 4 bases and 10 bases, there was a span of 11 bases. The V gene's germline CDR1 is MNHEY and CDR2 SMNVEV (reference sequence). CDR3 sequence (DNA): TGTGCCAGCAGTTATCCCTTGAGGGAGCAGTTCTTC. Encoded protein: CASSYPLREQFF.

This rearrangement joins TRBV18 to TRBJ1-2; 7 bases match TRBD1. Germline loops: CDR1 KGHSH, CDR2 LQKENI. J lost 0 bases, V lost 4 bases, and 2 bases had no gene match. The CDR3 is made up of 14 amino acids. The CDR3 DNA is TGTGCCAGCTCACTGGGACAGACTAACTATGGCTACACCTTC. It encodes CASSLGQTNYGYTF.

J is TRBJ2-3 and V is TRBV29-1; D not certain. CDR1 and CDR2 (germline): SQVTM, ANQGSEA. Trimming took off 2 bases at V and 1 base at J, with 7 bases between the two ends. The CDR3 is 13 residues long. The CDR3 sequence: CSVERGGTDTQYF. The CDR3 nucleotides read TGCAGCGTTGAACGCGGAGGCACAGATACGCAGTATTTT.

This clone was found once. The chain has TRBV28 and TRBJ2-6; D call uncertain. V was trimmed by 4 bases and J by 4 bases, leaving 14 bases between them. The CDR3 covers 16 residues. Germline CDR1 reads MDHEN; CDR2 reads SYDVKM. CDR3 protein: CASSSFQVSGANVLTF. The DNA for the CDR3 is TGTGCCAGCAGTTCTTTTCAGGTATCCGGGGCCAACGTCCTGACTTTC.

The chain combines TRBV7-2 with TRBJ1-1; D is unresolved. Trimming cost V 2 bases and J 3 bases, with 10 bases left between them. In germline, CDR1 is SGHTA, CDR2 FQGNSA. The CDR3 is made up of 14 amino acids. The CDR3 sequence is CASSLFTRDTEAFF. The CDR3 bases are TGTGCCAGCAGCTTATTTACGCGGGACACTGAAGCTTTCTTT. The variable domain in full, with the rest retrieved from reference TRBV7-2 and TRBJ1-1, is GAGVSQSPSNKVTEKGKDVELRCDPISGHTALYWYRQSLGQGLEFLIYFQGNSAPDKSGLPSDRFSAERTGGSVSTLTIQRTQQEDSAVYLCASSLFTRDTEAFFGQGTRLTVV.

The V gene is TRBV27, the J gene TRBJ1-2; 10 bases fit TRBD1. CDR1 is MNHEY and CDR2 is SMNVEV in the germline V gene (reference sequence). The ends lost 4 bases at V and 8 bases at J; junction bases unmatched: 7. The CDR3 runs 14 residues. CDR3 nucleotides: TGTGCCAGCAGTTCCTTGGACAGGGGGGGAGGCTACACCTTC. Protein sequence: CASSSLDRGGGYTF.

CDR3 region: CASSFPLTGVGYEQYF. In DNA form, the CDR3 reads TGTGCCAGCAGCTTCCCCCTCACGGGAGTGGGCTACGAGCAGTACTTC. V and J are TRBV11-3 and TRBJ2-7; weak D call: TRBD2 (6 bases). CDR1 is SGHNT, CDR2 YENEEA, per germline. Trimming left V 3 bases short and J 3 bases short, with 18 bases between. The CDR3 runs 16 residues.

The genes are TRBV2 and TRBJ1-4, with D unresolved. Trimming left V 1 base short and J 8 bases short, with 11 bases between. This CDR3 has 14 amino acids. Germline V gene lookup returns CDR1 SNHLY and CDR2 FYNNEI. The CDR3 DNA sequence: TGTGCCAGCAGTGAAGTGCGGTTCGACGAAAAACTGTTTTTT. As protein: CASSEVRFDEKLFF.

This clone was observed once. The chain carries TRBV27 and TRBJ1-1; 10 bases match TRBD1. With V trimmed by 5 bases and J by 4 bases, 7 bases remained unmatched. The CDR3 has 15 residues. Looked up from germline, CDR1 is MNHEY and CDR2 is SMNVEV (reference sequence). CDR3 region: CASSKDRGWGTEAFF. CDR3 DNA: TGTGCCAGCAGTAAGGACAGGGGGTGGGGCACTGAAGCTTTCTTT.

This sequence joins TRBV4-1 and TRBJ2-7, with TRBD1 matching over 8 bases. Germline-derived CDR1 and CDR2 are MGHRA and YSYEKL. CDR3 length: 16 amino acids. The ends lost 4 bases at V and 2 bases at J; junction bases unmatched: 10. The CDR3 here is CASSLSSGQGTYEQYF. Here the CDR3 DNA reads TGCGCCAGCAGCCTCTCGTCAGGACAGGGAACCTACGAGCAGTACTTC.

The chain uses TRBV30 and TRBJ1-3, with D unresolved. In germline, CDR1 is GTSNPN, CDR2 SVGIG (reference sequence). Trimming shortened V by 1 base and J by 8 bases, and 6 bases separated the two germline ends. The CDR3 runs 11 residues. The CDR3 nucleotides read TGTGCCTGGAGTGACGCGGACACCATATATTTT. Protein product: CAWSDADTIYF.

The rearrangement links TRBV9 to TRBJ2-3; 7 nucleotides agree with TRBD2. Trimming cost V 0 bases and J 2 bases; bases outside gene matches: 0. There are 14 residues in the CDR3. Germline loops: CDR1 SGDLS, CDR2 YYNGEE. Here the CDR3 DNA reads TGTGCCAGCAGCGTAGGACTAGCCACAGATACGCAGTATTTT. Translated, it gives CASSVGLATDTQYF.

CDR3 in amino acids: CASSFGQISGELFF. In nucleotides, the CDR3 is TGTGCCAGCAGTTTTGGGCAGATAAGCGGGGAGCTGTTTTTT. This chain connects TRBV27 to TRBJ2-2; D gene unclear. The CDR3 sequence is 14 residues long. Germline V gene data show CDR1 as MNHEY and CDR2 as SMNVEV (reference sequence). V was cut by 3 bases and J by 7 bases, with 12 bases left in between.

This chain links TRBV6-6 with TRBJ2-7, with D possibly TRBD2 on 5 matching bases. Looked up from germline, CDR1 is MNHNY and CDR2 is SVGAGI (reference sequence). The ends were cut back, 4 bases at V and 6 bases at J, with 13 bases in the middle. This CDR3 comprises 13 residues. CDR3 nucleotide sequence: TGTGCCAGCAGTTCCAGTCCGGGGTCCGAGCAGTACTTC. Amino acids: CASSSSPGSEQYF.

J is TRBJ2-7 and V is TRBV15; TRBD1 matches at 9 bases. The germline CDR1 and CDR2 sequences are LNHNV and YYDKDF (reference sequence). Germline trimming cut 0 bases from V and 4 bases from J; bases unmatched to any gene: 10. The CDR3 is 17 residues long. Here the CDR3 DNA reads TGTGCCACCAGCAGAGATAACCGGGACAGGGCTTTTTACGAGCAGTACTTC. Its translation is CATSRDNRDRAFYEQYF. The full variable domain, in which reference TRBV15 and TRBJ2-7 provide the parts outside the CDR3, is DAMVIQNPRYQVTQFGKPVTLSCSQTLNHNVMYWYQQKSSQAPKLLFHYYDKDFNNEADTPDNFQSRRPNTSFCFLDIRSPGLGDTAMYLCATSRDNRDRAFYEQYFGPGTRLTVT.

The chain employs TRBV13 and TRBJ2-3; D uncertain. Germline lookup yields CDR1 PRHDT and CDR2 FYEKMQ (reference sequence). Trimming cost V 8 bases and J 0 bases, with 6 bases left between them. The CDR3 has 12 residues. CDR3 region: CASGGSTDTQYF. In DNA, the CDR3 is TGTGCCAGCGGCGGCAGCACAGATACGCAGTATTTT.

The chain carries TRBV7-2 and TRBJ1-3, with a tentative D call TRBD1 (6 bases). Germline loops: CDR1 SGHTA, CDR2 FQGNSA. The CDR3 totals 17 residues. The V end was cut by 1 base, the J end by 0 bases, with 13 bases between. CDR3 sequence (DNA): TGTGCCAGCAGCTTAGGCTACGGACAGTCCTCTGGAAACACCATATATTTT. Protein: CASSLGYGQSSGNTIYF.

The chain carries TRBV2 and TRBJ1-1; D is ambiguous. The V end was cut by 4 bases, the J end by 3 bases, with 15 bases between. Germline V lookup: CDR1 SNHLY, CDR2 FYNNEI. The CDR3 loop spans 15 amino acids. CDR3: CASSVRNRLYTEAFF. DNA for the CDR3: TGTGCCAGCAGTGTTCGGAACAGATTATACACTGAAGCTTTCTTT.

The chain combines TRBV29-1 with TRBJ2-7, with D possibly being TRBD1 (6 bases). The CDR3 covers 12 residues. The germline V and J ends were trimmed by 6 bases and 0 bases, with 9 bases remaining between them. CDR1 is SQVTM, CDR2 ANQGSEA, per germline. CDR3 nucleotides: TGCAGCGTCGCGACAGGCTCCTACGAGCAGTACTTC. Protein sequence: CSVATGSYEQYF.

This rearrangement joins TRBV30 to TRBJ1-1; D is undetermined. V gave up 2 bases and J gave up 8 bases, with 9 bases separating them. The CDR3 has 11 residues. Germline V lookup: CDR1 GTSNPN, CDR2 SVGIG (reference sequence). DNA for the CDR3: TGTGCCTGGAGTAGGGAGGCAGAAGCTTTCTTT. Translating gives CAWSREAEAFF.

CDR3 bases: TGCAGCGCAACAGGGGGCTTGGGTGTAAACACTGAAGCTTTCTTT. Translating gives CSATGGLGVNTEAFF. The chain employs TRBV29-1 and TRBJ1-1; 9 bases map to TRBD1. V lost 7 bases and J lost 2; bases outside the gene matches: 11. CDR1 and CDR2 from the germline V gene are SQVTM and ANQGSEA. CDR3 length: 15 residues.

This clone has just one count. V gene TRBV30 combines with J gene TRBJ2-1; 8 nucleotides align to TRBD2. Per the germline V gene, CDR1 is GTSNPN and CDR2 is SVGIG (reference sequence). Trimming removed 2 bases from V and 9 bases from J; junction bases left unmatched: 6. CDR3 length equals 13 residues. The CDR3: CAWSLTSAGEQFF. CDR3 bases: TGTGCCTGGAGTCTGACTAGCGCAGGTGAGCAGTTCTTC.

The J gene is TRBJ2-3, the V gene TRBV28; 12 nucleotides agree with TRBD2. The length of the CDR3 is 15 residues. The V gene end was trimmed by 5 bases and the J gene end by 7 bases; junction bases not matched to a gene: 7. Germline CDR1 is MDHEN and CDR2 is SYDVKM. Here the CDR3 reads CASSPGTSGSYTQYF. The CDR3 DNA reads TGTGCCAGCAGTCCCGGGACTAGCGGGTCCTATACGCAGTATTTT.